The rows below give T cell receptor beta chains drawn from one sample of a study of ipilimumab plus nivolumab after autologous stem cell transplantation. TCRdb's copy holds only in-frame clones and misses some; the assay was immunoSEQ multiplex PCR. The sample contains about 5,900 clones, around 91% of which appear only once. The sequenced sample was PBMCs, obtained in a trial of ipilimumab plus nivolumab as post-transplant consolidation. The receptors were gathered from a female donor with multiple myeloma. CDR3s include the opening cysteine and the closing phenylalanine or tryptophan. Each record gives: J gene, V gene, CDR3 protein.

TRBJ2-1,TRBV10-2,CASTERPGSTGEQFF
TRBJ2-1,TRBV4-1,CASSQVPGLANNEQFF
TRBJ2-7,TRBV7-8,CASRPRQGRTYEQYF
TRBJ2-3,TRBV2,CASTSGTGLSTDTQYF
TRBJ2-7,TRBV6-1,CASSEGATAYEQYF
TRBJ2-3,TRBV11-3,CASSSQGGDTQYF
TRBJ2-2,TRBV12-2,CASRSSGRALSGELFF
TRBJ2-1,TRBV19,CASSITPSGSGNEQFF
TRBJ1-6,TRBV10-1,CATRCPNSPLHF
TRBJ2-7,TRBV5-4,CASSLAGQGSHEQYF
TRBJ2-1,TRBV5-1,CASSLEAFSYNEQFF
TRBJ2-1,TRBV19,CASSIAGRGNEQFF
TRBJ1-2,TRBV14,CASGYYGYTF
TRBJ2-1,TRBV7-9,CASSSQKGLAGVNEQFF
TRBJ2-2,TRBV7-3,CASSQDWNTGELFF
TRBJ1-4,TRBV2,CASNTGRARMGEKLFF
TRBJ2-2,TRBV18,CASSPGRTSGSEAGELFF
TRBJ2-2,TRBV10-3,CAISRKGQEVTGELFF
TRBJ2-1,TRBV10-1,CASNGGLEQFF
TRBJ2-5,TRBV5-1,CASSYPGGRQETQYF
TRBJ2-1,TRBV5-4,CANTRGSGENNEQFF
TRBJ1-1,TRBV27,CASRATQVFVTEAFF
TRBJ2-1,TRBV6-4,CASSERTEDNEQFF
TRBJ2-3,TRBV28,CAIYGFSTDTQYF
TRBJ1-4,TRBV7-9,CASSLRRGGEKLFF
TRBJ2-7,TRBV13,CASSPSGQGSYEQYF
TRBJ2-5,TRBV7-3,CASSLNGLGETQYF
TRBJ1-2,TRBV5-6,CASSSGPRAGGYGYTF
TRBJ1-2,TRBV28,CASNLQGMGYTF
TRBJ2-1,TRBV2,CASSSGTGNQFF
TRBJ1-4,TRBV27,CASSRRDTNEKLFF
TRBJ2-1,TRBV5-1,CASSRDGRLFF
TRBJ2-2,TRBV19,CASSIVRPGGDTGELFF
TRBJ2-7,TRBV15,CATSRDTIGGPHIYEQYF
TRBJ2-3,TRBV27,CASSAPHRATGGDTQYF
TRBJ1-1,TRBV6-5,CASSGLMNTEAFF
TRBJ1-2,TRBV28,CASRKGRELVNYGYTF
TRBJ2-7,TRBV4-2,CASSQDLQRERDF
TRBJ2-5,TRBV6-5,CASRRTGTLQETQYF
TRBJ1-1,TRBV7-9,CASSLGGGGEAFF
TRBJ1-2,TRBV27,CASSLSQGQEGYTF
TRBJ1-2,TRBV6-5,CASTRQGGTYGYTF
TRBJ2-6,TRBV20-1,CSGWGANVLTF
TRBJ1-1,TRBV7-9,CASSGNTEAFF
TRBJ1-1,TRBV11-2,CASSFAGRGWNTEAFF
TRBJ2-1,TRBV29-1,CSVEIAAGEQFF
TRBJ2-1,TRBV19,CASSPRRQGEWTSGRAREQFF
TRBJ2-1,TRBV14,CASSQMPSGYNEQFF
TRBJ2-3,TRBV2,CASSEEGGPDTQYF
TRBJ2-7,TRBV7-2,CASSQSGQGYEQYF
TRBJ2-1,TRBV10-3,CAISGRPRELGNEQFF
TRBJ2-7,TRBV28,CASRVGGQETYEQYF
TRBJ2-3,TRBV2,CASSVGDPSTDTQYF
TRBJ2-5,TRBV11-3,CASSLGLAGQETQYF
TRBJ1-5,TRBV15,CATSINYDQPQHF
TRBJ1-1,TRBV4-1,CASSPLGGAGTEAFF
TRBJ2-3,TRBV20-1,CSAEGIDTQYF
TRBJ2-7,TRBV4-3,CASSQDHLTYEQYF
TRBJ1-3,TRBV5-1,CASSSSISGNTIYF
TRBJ1-2,TRBV6-5,CASSYPGFFGYTF